This TCR beta chain was retrieved from a study of response to subunit inactivated influenza vaccine. TCRdb re-called the RT-PCR reads through MiXCR, storing one row per CDR3 protein. This repertoire shows hundreds of thousands of distinct CDR3 sequences, roughly 12% found once; its top ten account for about 10%. This CDR3 comprises 15 residues. With 2 bases clipped from V and 15 bases from J, the junction kept 16 bases outside the gene matches. The clonotype was recovered from a man aged 50 or older who received an inactivated influenza vaccine. The rearrangement uses TRBV12-3 or TRBV12-4 and TRBJ1-5; 7 nucleotides agree with TRBD1. The sample in question was PBMCs from blood, obtained on the day of vaccination. Written as DNA, the CDR3 is TGTGCCAGCAGTTTACAGGGACAGCGATCCGCGCCGTTGCATTTT. Translation gives CASSLQGQRSAPLHF.